The clone carrying this T cell receptor beta chain came up once. As yet, its antigen is unknown. CD8+ and CD4+ T cells taken from blood had their TCR beta sequenced. TEMRA cells were enriched by FACS, while CD8+ and CD4+ T cells were obtained through a negative isolation that was performed magnetically. V shed 3 bases and J shed 3 bases, with 11 bases lying between them. CDR1 is GTSNPN and CDR2 is SVGIG in the germline V gene (reference sequence). This CDR3 has 13 residues. The sample originates from a study of CD8 T cells in Susac syndrome. Broader study findings: The study conceded that relatively few individuals underwent its TCR sequencing and HLA analysis.

It was with random hexamers that roughly 0.45 to 1 ug RNA was reverse transcribed. The TCR beta CDR3 was amplified by immunoSEQ multiplex PCR across 54 Vbeta, 13 Jbeta. MiXCR was run by TCRdb on the immunoSEQ multiplex PCR reads, yielding one entry per CDR3 protein. The sample records about 180,000 distinct CDR3 sequences, nearly 97% being singletons. Sequenced: CD4+ T cells from PBMCs. The chain employs TRBV30 and TRBJ1-1; no clear D gene. The clonotype comes from a human donor with multiple sclerosis. CDR3 DNA sequence: TGTGCCTGGAGGGACTCAAGGGACACTGAAGCTTTCTTT. This translates into CAWRDSRDTEAFF. Using reference TRBV30 and TRBJ1-1 for the parts outside the CDR3, the full variable domain is SQTIHQWPATLVQPVGSPLSLECTVEGTSNPNLYWYRQAAGRGLQLLFYSVGIGQISSEVPQNLSASRPQDRQFILSSKKLLLSDSGFYLCAWRDSRDTEAFFGQGTRLTVV.